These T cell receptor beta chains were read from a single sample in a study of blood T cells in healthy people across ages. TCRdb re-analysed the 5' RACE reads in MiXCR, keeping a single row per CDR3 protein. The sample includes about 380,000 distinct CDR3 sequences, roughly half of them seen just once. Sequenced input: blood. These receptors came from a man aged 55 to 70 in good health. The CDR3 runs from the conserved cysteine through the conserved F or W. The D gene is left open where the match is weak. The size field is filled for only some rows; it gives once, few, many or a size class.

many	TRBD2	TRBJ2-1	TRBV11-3	CASSLGLAANEQFF	TGTGCCAGCAGCTTAGGGCTAGCGGCCAATGAGCAGTTCTTC
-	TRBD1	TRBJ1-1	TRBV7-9	CASSKQGWGDTEAFF	TGTGCCAGCAGCAAACAGGGGTGGGGGGACACTGAAGCTTTCTTT
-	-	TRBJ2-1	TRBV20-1	CSAVRDSEGNEQFF	TGCAGTGCTGTCCGGGACTCCGAAGGGAATGAGCAGTTCTTC
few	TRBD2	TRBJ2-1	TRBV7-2	CASSLSGGRGDEQFF	TGTGCCAGCAGCTTATCTGGCGGGAGAGGGGATGAGCAGTTCTTC
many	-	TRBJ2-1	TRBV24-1	CATSALNEQFF	TGTGCCACCAGTGCCCTGAATGAGCAGTTCTTC
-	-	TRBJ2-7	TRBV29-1	CSVEDGGADSYEQYF	TGCAGCGTTGAAGATGGGGGGGCCGACTCCTACGAGCAGTACTTC
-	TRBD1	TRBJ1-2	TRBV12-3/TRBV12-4	CASSRAGTGSYGYTF	TGTGCCAGCAGTCGTGCCGGGACAGGGAGCTATGGCTACACCTTC
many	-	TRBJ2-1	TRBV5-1	CASSLWTGAGNEQFF	TGCGCCAGCAGCTTGTGGACAGGTGCGGGAAATGAGCAGTTCTTC
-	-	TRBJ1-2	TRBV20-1	CSASAGQQHGYTF	TGCAGTGCTAGCGCTGGGCAGCAGCATGGCTACACCTTC
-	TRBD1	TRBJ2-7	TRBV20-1	CSGTRDRSSYEQYF	TGCAGTGGAACCCGGGACAGGAGCTCCTACGAGCAGTACTTC
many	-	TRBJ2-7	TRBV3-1	CASSQDGLRYEQYF	TGTGCCAGCAGCCAAGACGGATTGAGATACGAGCAGTACTTC
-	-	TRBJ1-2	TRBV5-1	CASSLGQSSNYGYTF	TGCGCCAGCAGCTTAGGACAGAGTTCTAACTATGGCTACACCTTC
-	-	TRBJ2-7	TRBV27	CASRRRGGGNEQYF	TGTGCCAGCAGGCGTAGGGGCGGCGGAAATGAGCAGTACTTC
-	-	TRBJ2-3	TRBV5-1	CASSLVGGQEDTQYF	TGCGCCAGCAGCTTGGTGGGGGGGCAGGAAGATACGCAGTATTTT
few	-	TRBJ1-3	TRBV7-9	CASSEDTIYF	TGTGCCAGCAGCGAAGACACCATATATTTT
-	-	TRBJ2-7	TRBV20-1	CSARGQGFTPYGQYF	TGCAGTGCTAGAGGGCAGGGGTTCACCCCCTACGGCCAGTACTTC
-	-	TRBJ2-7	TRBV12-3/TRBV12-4	CASRYRDYEQYF	TGTGCCAGCAGGTACAGGGACTACGAGCAGTACTTC
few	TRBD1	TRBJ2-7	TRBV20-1	CSAPSGTGSYEQYF	TGCAGTGCTCCGTCCGGGACAGGCTCCTACGAGCAGTACTTC
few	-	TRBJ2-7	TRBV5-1	CASSPRLGGRDYEQYF	TGCGCCAGCAGCCCGCGCCTGGGGGGAAGGGACTACGAGCAGTACTTC
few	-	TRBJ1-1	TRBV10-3	CAISGGLNTEAFF	TGTGCCATCAGTGGAGGGTTGAACACTGAAGCTTTCTTT
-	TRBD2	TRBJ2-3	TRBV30	CAWSALALPTDTQYF	TGTGCCTGGAGTGCACTAGCGCTACCGACAGATACGCAGTATTTT
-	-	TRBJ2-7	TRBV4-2	CASSQALGVGYEQYF	TGTGCCAGCAGTCAAGCCCTGGGGGTCGGCTACGAGCAGTACTTC
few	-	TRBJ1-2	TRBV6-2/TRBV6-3	CASRATNSHYGYTF	TGTGCCAGCAGGGCCACTAACTCCCACTATGGCTACACCTTC
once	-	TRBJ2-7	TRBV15	CATSKGRQGNGYEQYF	TGTGCCACCAGCAAGGGTCGGCAGGGCAATGGGTACGAGCAGTACTTC